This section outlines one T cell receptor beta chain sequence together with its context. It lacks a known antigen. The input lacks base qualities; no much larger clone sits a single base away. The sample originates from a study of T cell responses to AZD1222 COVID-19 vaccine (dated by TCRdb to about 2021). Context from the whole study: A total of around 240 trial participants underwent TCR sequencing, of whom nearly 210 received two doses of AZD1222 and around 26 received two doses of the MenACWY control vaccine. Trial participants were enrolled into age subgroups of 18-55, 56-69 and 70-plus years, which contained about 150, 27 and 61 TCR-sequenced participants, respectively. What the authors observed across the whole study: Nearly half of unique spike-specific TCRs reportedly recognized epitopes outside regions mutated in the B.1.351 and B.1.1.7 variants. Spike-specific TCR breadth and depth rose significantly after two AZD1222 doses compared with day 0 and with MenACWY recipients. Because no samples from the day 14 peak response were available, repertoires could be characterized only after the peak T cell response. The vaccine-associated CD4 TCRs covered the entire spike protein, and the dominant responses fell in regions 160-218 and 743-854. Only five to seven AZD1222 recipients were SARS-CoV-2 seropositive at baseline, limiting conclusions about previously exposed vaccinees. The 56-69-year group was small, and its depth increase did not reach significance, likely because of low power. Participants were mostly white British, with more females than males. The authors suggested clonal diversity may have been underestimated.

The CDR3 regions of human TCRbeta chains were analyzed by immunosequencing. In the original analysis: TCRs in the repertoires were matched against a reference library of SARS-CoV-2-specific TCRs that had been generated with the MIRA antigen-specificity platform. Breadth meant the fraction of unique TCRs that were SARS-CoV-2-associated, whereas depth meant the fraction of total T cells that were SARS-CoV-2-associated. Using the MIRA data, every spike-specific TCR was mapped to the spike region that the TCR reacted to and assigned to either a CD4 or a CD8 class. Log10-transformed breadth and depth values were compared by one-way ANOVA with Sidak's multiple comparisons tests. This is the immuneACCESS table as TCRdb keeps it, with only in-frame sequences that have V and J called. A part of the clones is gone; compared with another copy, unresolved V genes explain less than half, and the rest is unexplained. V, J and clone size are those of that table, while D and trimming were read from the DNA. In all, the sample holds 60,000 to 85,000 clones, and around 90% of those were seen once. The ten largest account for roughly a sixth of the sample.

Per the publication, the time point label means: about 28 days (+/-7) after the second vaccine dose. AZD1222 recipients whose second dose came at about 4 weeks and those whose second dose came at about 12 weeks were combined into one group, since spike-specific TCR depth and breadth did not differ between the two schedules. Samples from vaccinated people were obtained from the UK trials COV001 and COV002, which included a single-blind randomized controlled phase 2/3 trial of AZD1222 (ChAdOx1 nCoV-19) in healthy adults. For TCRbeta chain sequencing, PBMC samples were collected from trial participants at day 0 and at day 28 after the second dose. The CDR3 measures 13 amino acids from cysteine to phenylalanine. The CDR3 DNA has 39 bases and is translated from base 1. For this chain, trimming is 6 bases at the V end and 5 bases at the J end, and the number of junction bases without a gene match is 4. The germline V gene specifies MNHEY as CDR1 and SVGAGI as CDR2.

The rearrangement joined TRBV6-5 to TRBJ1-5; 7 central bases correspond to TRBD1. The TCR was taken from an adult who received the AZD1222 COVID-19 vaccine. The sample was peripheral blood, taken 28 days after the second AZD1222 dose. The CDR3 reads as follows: CASSRGEYQPQHF. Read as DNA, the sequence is TGTGCCAGCAGCAGGGGGGAATATCAGCCCCAGCATTTT.